This T cell receptor (beta chain) was observed in a study of response to subunit inactivated influenza vaccine. Trimming stripped 1 base from V and 4 bases from J, with 12 bases between. Germline V gene sequence: CDR1 SGHVS, CDR2 FQNEAQ. The CDR3 consists of 15 residues. TCRdb re-derived calls from the RT-PCR reads in MiXCR, one entry per CDR3 protein. Of some 800,000 distinct CDR3 sequences in the sample, 21% were seen once. The rearrangement links TRBV7-8 to TRBJ2-3, with D possibly TRBD2 on 5 matching bases. This TCR came from a man aged 45-65 years who received an inactivated influenza vaccine. The sample in question was PBMCs from blood, obtained less than 6 days after vaccination. CDR3 sequence: CASSLVGRSPDTQYF. The CDR3, as DNA: TGTGCCAGCAGCTTAGTTGGGAGATCCCCAGATACGCAGTATTTT.